This is a list of T cell receptor beta chains from one sample in a study of blood T cell repertoires in COVID-19. TCRdb keeps only in-frame clones here, not all; method: immunoSEQ multiplex PCR. The repertoire holds some 300,000 clones, with about 88% as singletons. Sequenced sample: peripheral blood. The receptors derive from a man between 65 and 85 years old with acute or convalescent COVID-19. Both conserved end residues are part of each CDR3. A D gene is named only where the DNA matches it firmly. Expanded clones are given a class, and other clones once, few, many or no size at all.

D gene: TRBD1; J gene: TRBJ2-5; clone size: .; V gene: TRBV25-1; CDR3 DNA: TGTGCCAGCAGTGACTCTCGGGACAGCCAAGAGACCCAGTACTTC; CDR3 protein: CASSDSRDSQETQYF
D gene: TRBD1; J gene: TRBJ1-1; clone size: .; V gene: TRBV6-2/TRBV6-3; CDR3 DNA: TGTGCCAGCAGTAGGACAGGGGGCCCGGGCACTGAAGCTTTCTTT; CDR3 protein: CASSRTGGPGTEAFF
D gene: .; J gene: TRBJ1-6; clone size: .; V gene: TRBV3-1/TRBV3-2; CDR3 DNA: TGTGCCAGCAGCCAAGGAGGGCTCAATTCACCCCTCCACTTT; CDR3 protein: CASSQGGLNSPLHF
D gene: .; J gene: TRBJ1-2; clone size: .; V gene: TRBV21-1; CDR3 DNA: TGTGCCAGCAGCAAAATCCGGAGCTATGGCTACACCTTC; CDR3 protein: CASSKIRSYGYTF
D gene: .; J gene: TRBJ1-2; clone size: .; V gene: TRBV7-8; CDR3 DNA: TGTGCCAGCAGCCCGCCGGGTGCCCCAGTCTATGGCTACACCTTC; CDR3 protein: CASSPPGAPVYGYTF
D gene: .; J gene: TRBJ1-1; clone size: .; V gene: TRBV6-1; CDR3 DNA: TGTGCCAGCAGTGAAGTGGGGAGGGGGAGGGCGAACACTGAAGCTTTCTTT; CDR3 protein: CASSEVGRGRANTEAFF
D gene: .; J gene: TRBJ1-5; clone size: .; V gene: TRBV25-1; CDR3 DNA: TGTGCCAGCAGTGACGCGAGGTTCCCGAGGCCCCAGCATTTT; CDR3 protein: CASSDARFPRPQHF
D gene: .; J gene: TRBJ2-1; clone size: .; V gene: TRBV19; CDR3 DNA: TGTGCCAGTAGTATTCTGTTTAATGGGCGGGGCTACAATGAGCAGTTCTTC; CDR3 protein: CASSILFNGRGYNEQFF
D gene: TRBD2; J gene: TRBJ2-1; clone size: .; V gene: TRBV7-7; CDR3 DNA: TGTGCCAGCAGTACTGCGGGGGGCCCAACGAATGAGCAGTTCTTC; CDR3 protein: CASSTAGGPTNEQFF
D gene: .; J gene: TRBJ1-5; clone size: .; V gene: TRBV6-6; CDR3 DNA: TGTGCCAGCGCCCCGGGGGGGGTCTATAGCAATCAGCCCCAGCATTTT; CDR3 protein: CASAPGGVYSNQPQHF
D gene: .; J gene: TRBJ1-1; clone size: few; V gene: TRBV18; CDR3 DNA: TGTGCCAGCTCACCGGCCAGGGGAGACACTGAAGCTTTCTTT; CDR3 protein: CASSPARGDTEAFF
D gene: TRBD1; J gene: TRBJ2-7; clone size: .; V gene: TRBV6-5; CDR3 DNA: TGTGCCAGCAGCCACCGGGACAGGGTACACGAGCAGTACTTC; CDR3 protein: CASSHRDRVHEQYF
D gene: .; J gene: TRBJ1-1; clone size: .; V gene: TRBV5-4; CDR3 DNA: TGTGCCAGCAGCTTGGCGGGGGGCGACACTGAAGCTTTCTTT; CDR3 protein: CASSLAGGDTEAFF
D gene: TRBD2; J gene: TRBJ2-3; clone size: .; V gene: TRBV9; CDR3 DNA: TGTGCCAGCAGCGCAGCAGGGAGGGGCACAGATACGCAGTATTTT; CDR3 protein: CASSAAGRGTDTQYF
D gene: TRBD1; J gene: TRBJ1-2; clone size: .; V gene: TRBV5-4; CDR3 DNA: TGTGCCAGCAGCCTACAGGGGAGCTACACCTTC; CDR3 protein: CASSLQGSYTF
D gene: TRBD2; J gene: TRBJ2-5; clone size: many; V gene: TRBV5-1; CDR3 DNA: TGCGCCAGCAGCCCCGGACTAGCGGGAGGGGCGGGAGAGACCCAGTACTTC; CDR3 protein: CASSPGLAGGAGETQYF
D gene: TRBD1; J gene: TRBJ2-7; clone size: .; V gene: TRBV4-1; CDR3 DNA: TGCGCCAGCAGCCAAGAAGGGATAGGGGGCGCTTCCTACGAGCAGTACTTC; CDR3 protein: CASSQEGIGGASYEQYF
D gene: TRBD1; J gene: TRBJ1-6; clone size: .; V gene: TRBV27; CDR3 DNA: TGTGCCAGCAGTGGAGGACAGGTCGAATGGTCACCCCTCCACTTT; CDR3 protein: CASSGGQVEWSPLHF
D gene: .; J gene: TRBJ2-7; clone size: .; V gene: TRBV7-2; CDR3 DNA: TGTGCCAGCAGCTTAGGTGGGGGGTCCCCCTACGAGCAGTACTTC; CDR3 protein: CASSLGGGSPYEQYF
D gene: .; J gene: TRBJ2-2; clone size: .; V gene: TRBV18; CDR3 DNA: TGTGCCAGCTCCCCGATAGCGGACACCGGGGAGCTGTTTTTT; CDR3 protein: CASSPIADTGELFF
D gene: TRBD1; J gene: TRBJ2-1; clone size: .; V gene: TRBV13; CDR3 DNA: TGTGCCAGCAGCTCCCCCGGGACAGGATACAATGAGCAGTTCTTC; CDR3 protein: CASSSPGTGYNEQFF
D gene: TRBD1; J gene: TRBJ2-2; clone size: .; V gene: TRBV6-4; CDR3 DNA: TGTGCCAGCAGTTCCACCCAGGGGGCCGGGGAGCTGTTTTTT; CDR3 protein: CASSSTQGAGELFF
D gene: .; J gene: TRBJ2-7; clone size: .; V gene: TRBV18; CDR3 DNA: TGTGCCAGCTCCGCCCGGTACGAGCAGTACTTC; CDR3 protein: CASSARYEQYF
D gene: TRBD2; J gene: TRBJ2-7; clone size: .; V gene: TRBV9; CDR3 DNA: TGTGCCAGCAGCGAGGGACTAGCGGGGGAATACGAGCAGTACTTC; CDR3 protein: CASSEGLAGEYEQYF
D gene: TRBD1; J gene: TRBJ1-1; clone size: once; V gene: TRBV19; CDR3 DNA: TGTGCCAGTAGTGCTGACAGGGACACTGAAGCTTTCTTT; CDR3 protein: CASSADRDTEAFF
D gene: .; J gene: TRBJ1-2; clone size: .; V gene: TRBV1; CDR3 DNA: TGCACCAGCAGCCAAGACAGGGCCCCTAGGGGCTACACCTTC; CDR3 protein: CTSSQDRAPRGYTF
D gene: TRBD1; J gene: TRBJ1-6; clone size: .; V gene: TRBV3-1/TRBV3-2; CDR3 DNA: TGTGCCAGCAGCCAAGCCACCGGGACAGGGGACCCAAGCTCCTATAATTCACCCCTCCACTTT; CDR3 protein: CASSQATGTGDPSSYNSPLHF
D gene: .; J gene: TRBJ1-6; clone size: .; V gene: TRBV28; CDR3 DNA: TGTGCCAGCGGGTCGGGTGGCCAGATCACCTCCTATAATTCACCCCTCCACTTT; CDR3 protein: CASGSGGQITSYNSPLHF
D gene: .; J gene: TRBJ2-3; clone size: .; V gene: TRBV27; CDR3 DNA: TGTGCCACATCCACTAGCCCTACCACAGATACGCAGTATTTT; CDR3 protein: CATSTSPTTDTQYF
D gene: .; J gene: TRBJ1-5; clone size: .; V gene: TRBV6-2/TRBV6-3; CDR3 DNA: TGTGCCAGCAGTTGGGGGACTGTTGATCAGCCCCAGCATTTT; CDR3 protein: CASSWGTVDQPQHF
D gene: TRBD2; J gene: TRBJ2-1; clone size: .; V gene: TRBV9; CDR3 DNA: TGTGCCAGCAGCGTAGCAGGGACTAGTGTACATGAGCAGTTCTTC; CDR3 protein: CASSVAGTSVHEQFF
D gene: .; J gene: TRBJ1-1; clone size: .; V gene: TRBV23-1; CDR3 DNA: TGCGCCAGCAGTGAGCGCGGGTTTGAAGCTTTCTTT; CDR3 protein: CASSERGFEAFF
D gene: .; J gene: TRBJ2-5; clone size: .; V gene: TRBV5-1; CDR3 DNA: TGCGCCAGCAGCTTGTTCTCAGGGGGGGAGACCCAGTACTTC; CDR3 protein: CASSLFSGGETQYF
D gene: TRBD2; J gene: TRBJ2-7; clone size: .; V gene: TRBV30; CDR3 DNA: TGTGCCTGGAGTGCCCCGGGGCGGGGGTTAACTCAGTACTTC; CDR3 protein: CAWSAPGRGLTQYF
D gene: TRBD1; J gene: TRBJ2-5; clone size: once; V gene: TRBV7-9; CDR3 DNA: TGTGCCAGCAGCTCACGGACAGGGGTAGAGACCCAGTACTTC; CDR3 protein: CASSSRTGVETQYF
D gene: .; J gene: TRBJ1-6; clone size: .; V gene: TRBV6-6; CDR3 DNA: TGTGCCAGCATCATGGGGGCGGATTCACCCCTCCACTTT; CDR3 protein: CASIMGADSPLHF
D gene: .; J gene: TRBJ1-6; clone size: few; V gene: TRBV19; CDR3 DNA: TGTGCCAGTAGTGGTCTCAGGGGTGATTCACCCCTCCACTTT; CDR3 protein: CASSGLRGDSPLHF
D gene: TRBD2; J gene: TRBJ2-1; clone size: .; V gene: TRBV10-3; CDR3 DNA: TGTGCCATCAGTGATCCTAGCGGGAGGGCCTGGGATGAGCAGTTCTTC; CDR3 protein: CAISDPSGRAWDEQFF
D gene: TRBD1; J gene: TRBJ2-7; clone size: .; V gene: TRBV5-6; CDR3 DNA: TGTGCCAGCAGCTCCGCCTACAGGGGATCCGACGAGCAGTACTTC; CDR3 protein: CASSSAYRGSDEQYF
D gene: TRBD1; J gene: TRBJ1-2; clone size: .; V gene: TRBV2; CDR3 DNA: TGTGCCAGCAAAGGACAGGGTCGTTATGGCTACACCTTC; CDR3 protein: CASKGQGRYGYTF
D gene: TRBD1; J gene: TRBJ1-1; clone size: .; V gene: TRBV5-1; CDR3 DNA: TGCGCCAGCAGCTTGTTGGCCGGGACAGGGGCCGAAGCTTTCTTT; CDR3 protein: CASSLLAGTGAEAFF
D gene: TRBD2; J gene: TRBJ2-1; clone size: .; V gene: TRBV27; CDR3 DNA: TGTGCCAGCAGTCCATCCCTAGCGGGAGGGCCTGGCAATGAGCAGTTCTTC; CDR3 protein: CASSPSLAGGPGNEQFF
D gene: TRBD2; J gene: TRBJ2-7; clone size: .; V gene: TRBV4-3; CDR3 DNA: TGCGCCAGCAGCCAAGGCGGGGGGATCTCCTACGAGCAGTACTTC; CDR3 protein: CASSQGGGISYEQYF
D gene: .; J gene: TRBJ1-1; clone size: .; V gene: TRBV7-9; CDR3 DNA: TGTGCCAGCAGCTTAGAACAAATGACTGAAGCTTTCTTT; CDR3 protein: CASSLEQMTEAFF
D gene: TRBD2; J gene: TRBJ2-2; clone size: .; V gene: TRBV3-1/TRBV3-2; CDR3 DNA: TGTGCCAGCAGCCAAGCGGGACTAGTATATACCGGGGAGCTGTTTTTT; CDR3 protein: CASSQAGLVYTGELFF
D gene: .; J gene: TRBJ2-5; clone size: .; V gene: TRBV4-1; CDR3 DNA: TGCGCCAGCAGCAGAGAAATGGCAGGAGAGACCCAGTACTTC; CDR3 protein: CASSREMAGETQYF
D gene: .; J gene: TRBJ2-1; clone size: .; V gene: TRBV27; CDR3 DNA: TGTGCCAGCAGTTACAGGCATGAGCAGTTCTTC; CDR3 protein: CASSYRHEQFF
D gene: TRBD1; J gene: TRBJ1-1; clone size: .; V gene: TRBV29-1; CDR3 DNA: TGCAGCGTTGAACTAGACAGGGATTACACTGAAGCTTTCTTT; CDR3 protein: CSVELDRDYTEAFF
D gene: .; J gene: TRBJ1-5; clone size: .; V gene: TRBV10-2; CDR3 DNA: TGCGCCAGCAGTGAGTTCGGGGGACCCAGCAATCAGCCCCAGCATTTT; CDR3 protein: CASSEFGGPSNQPQHF
D gene: TRBD1; J gene: TRBJ2-3; clone size: .; V gene: TRBV14; CDR3 DNA: TGTGCCAGCAGCAGAGGACAGGGGGCAGATACGCAGTATTTT; CDR3 protein: CASSRGQGADTQYF
D gene: .; J gene: TRBJ2-1; clone size: .; V gene: TRBV24-1; CDR3 DNA: TGTGCCACCAGTGATTTGTCCAGGGGACGCGGATACGAGCAGTTCTTC; CDR3 protein: CATSDLSRGRGYEQFF
D gene: .; J gene: TRBJ1-5; clone size: few; V gene: TRBV3-1/TRBV3-2; CDR3 DNA: TGTGCCAGCAGCCAATCGTTCAGGGCCAATCAGCCCCAGCATTTT; CDR3 protein: CASSQSFRANQPQHF
D gene: TRBD2; J gene: TRBJ2-1; clone size: .; V gene: TRBV11-3; CDR3 DNA: TGTGCCAGCAGCCTCCAGACTAGCGGGGCCTACAATGAGCAGTTCTTC; CDR3 protein: CASSLQTSGAYNEQFF
D gene: .; J gene: TRBJ2-2; clone size: .; V gene: TRBV5-1; CDR3 DNA: TGCGCCAGCAGCTTGATCCCTGGAGGGGACACCGGGGAGCTGTTTTTT; CDR3 protein: CASSLIPGGDTGELFF
D gene: .; J gene: TRBJ1-6; clone size: few; V gene: TRBV3-1/TRBV3-2; CDR3 DNA: TGTGCCAGCAGCCAAGGGACAGAAAATTCACCCCTCCACTTT; CDR3 protein: CASSQGTENSPLHF